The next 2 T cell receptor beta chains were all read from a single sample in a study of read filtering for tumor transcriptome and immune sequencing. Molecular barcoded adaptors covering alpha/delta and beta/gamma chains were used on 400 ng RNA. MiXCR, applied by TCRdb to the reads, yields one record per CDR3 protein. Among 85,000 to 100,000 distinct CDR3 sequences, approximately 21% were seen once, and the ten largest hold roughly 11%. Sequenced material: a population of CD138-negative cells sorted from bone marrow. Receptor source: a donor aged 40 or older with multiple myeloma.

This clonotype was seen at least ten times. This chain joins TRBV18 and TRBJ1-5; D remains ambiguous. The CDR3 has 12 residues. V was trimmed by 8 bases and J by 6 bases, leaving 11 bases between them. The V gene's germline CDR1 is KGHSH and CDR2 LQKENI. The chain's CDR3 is CASSPPGQPQHF. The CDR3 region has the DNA TGTGCCAGCAGCCCCCCGGGTCAGCCCCAGCATTTT.

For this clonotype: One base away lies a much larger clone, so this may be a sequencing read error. As DNA, the CDR3 is TGTGCCAGCACCAACAGGTGGGGGGACACTGAAGCTTTCTTT. Amino acids: CASTNRWGDTEAFF. This chain uses TRBV27 with TRBJ1-1; D may be TRBD1 (5 bases). V gave up 7 bases and J gave up 3 bases, with 15 bases separating them. The CDR3 runs to 14 residues. Germline assignment: CDR1 MNHEY and CDR2 SMNVEV (reference sequence).